Shown below are 27 T cell receptor beta chains from a single sample sequenced in a study of T cells in Graves' hyperthyroidism and ophthalmopathy. TCR beta CDR3 regions were amplified from RNA. TCR CDR3 underwent first-round RT-PCR with the HTBI primer set. TCRdb used MiXCR to reprocess the multiplex PCR reads, holding one entry per CDR3 protein. The sample consists of roughly 510,000 distinct CDR3 sequences, less than 25% of them appearing once. The sequenced sample consisted of blood. These receptors originate from a man younger than 30 with Graves' hyperthyroidism.

There are a few counts of this clonotype. The CDR3 region is CASSQSPGTGEQYF. CDR3 nucleotides: TGCGCCAGCAGCCAGTCACCAGGTACTGGTGAGCAGTACTTC. The chain couples TRBV4-1 to TRBJ2-7; D is uncertain. Per germline, CDR1 MGHRA and CDR2 YSYEKL. Trimming took 3 bases from V and 7 from J, leaving 16 bases between them. This CDR3 region has 14 residues.

The chain is built from TRBV7-2 and TRBJ1-1, with 10 bases aligning to TRBD1. This CDR3 is built from 15 residues. The ends lost 5 bases at V and 5 bases at J; junction bases unmatched: 8. Germline assignment: CDR1 SGHTA and CDR2 FQGNSA. The CDR3 spells CASSPPGQGRTEAFF. CDR3 DNA: TGTGCCAGCAGCCCCCCGGGACAGGGGAGAACTGAAGCTTTCTTT.

The gene calls are TRBV12-3 or TRBV12-4 and TRBJ1-1; D is uncertain. This CDR3 comprises 15 residues. The V and J ends lost 5 bases and 0 bases respectively, with 13 bases between them. Here the CDR3 reads CASSPGDRMNTEAFF. The CDR3 DNA is TGTGCCAGCAGTCCAGGAGACCGCATGAACACTGAAGCTTTCTTT.

The sample holds a few counts of this clonotype. The rearrangement links TRBV5-1 to TRBJ2-7, with TRBD1 matching over 7 bases. With V trimmed by 2 bases and J by 1 base, 9 bases remained unmatched. Germline values: CDR1 SGHRS, CDR2 YFSETQ. This CDR3 region has 16 residues. The CDR3 loop is CASSFLRQGSSYEQYF. DNA of the CDR3: TGCGCCAGCAGCTTCCTCAGACAGGGCTCTTCCTACGAGCAGTACTTC.

The V and J genes are TRBV27 and TRBJ1-2; 9 nucleotides agree with TRBD1. The V segment lost 5 bases and the J segment 3 bases; nucleotides outside the gene matches: 7. The CDR3 contains 15 residues. In germline, CDR1 is MNHEY, CDR2 SMNVEV (reference sequence). This chain's CDR3 is CASSIRQGDHYGYTF. The CDR3 DNA reads as TGTGCCAGCAGTATACGACAGGGGGATCACTATGGCTACACCTTC.

This clonotype has a count of ten or more. DNA for the CDR3: TGTGCCAGCAGCGCGACTTCCGACGGGATTGGCTACACCTTC. This translates into CASSATSDGIGYTF. This sequence joins TRBV7-9 and TRBJ1-2; no reliable D call. Trimming stripped 5 bases from V and 7 bases from J, with 17 bases between. This CDR3 comprises 14 residues. CDR1 is SEHNR, CDR2 FQNEAQ, per germline (reference sequence).

This clonotype was counted ten times or more. The chain employs TRBV2 and TRBJ2-7; D remains unclear. This CDR3 region has 13 residues. Germline-derived CDR1 and CDR2 are SNHLY and FYNNEI. V was pared by 4 bases and J by 3 bases, with 10 bases between. The CDR3 nucleotides read TGTGCCAGCAGTGTTGACTTCAACTACGAGCAGTACTTC. Translated, it gives CASSVDFNYEQYF.

This clonotype was counted a few times. V gene TRBV7-6 combines with J gene TRBJ1-2, with TRBD1 matching over 7 bases. Unmatched junction bases numbered 6, after V lost 5 bases and J lost 0 bases. Germline values: CDR1 SGHVS, CDR2 FNYEAQ. This CDR3 comprises 15 residues. CDR3 residues: CASSRYRGSNYGYTF. The CDR3, as DNA: TGTGCCAGCAGCCGCTACAGGGGATCTAACTATGGCTACACCTTC.

Notes on this clonotype: A single base separates this from a much larger clone, so it may be a read error. The rearrangement links TRBV5-1 to TRBJ2-7; D might be TRBD2 (5 bases). The V and J ends lost 7 bases and 6 bases respectively, with 23 bases between them. This CDR3 has 15 residues. The germline CDR1 and CDR2 sequences are SGHRS and YFSETQ. CDR3 DNA: TGCGCCAGCGGTTCCGCGACCGGGGAAGGACTCGAGCAGTACTTC. It specifies CASGSATGEGLEQYF.

The J gene is TRBJ2-2, the V gene TRBV12-3 or TRBV12-4; TRBD2 matches at 11 bases. Trimming cost V 5 bases and J 8 bases; bases outside gene matches: 7. The CDR3 has 15 residues. The CDR3 nucleotides read TGTGCCAGCAGTCCTAGCGGGGGGCCGGCAGGGGAGCTGTTTTTT. This codes for CASSPSGGPAGELFF.

This clonotype is a singleton in its sample. This chain links TRBV4-2 with TRBJ2-3; a weak D match, TRBD1 (5 bases). CDR1 and CDR2 from the germline V gene are LGHNA and YNFKEQ. This CDR3 is 14 amino acids long. Trimming stripped 0 bases from V and 5 bases from J, with 9 bases between. The CDR3 nucleotides read TGTGCCAGCAGCCAAGAGGGGCGCGGAGATACGCAGTATTTT. Translating it yields CASSQEGRGDTQYF.

This rearrangement joins TRBV19 to TRBJ1-2; D call uncertain. The V gene's germline CDR1 is LNHDA and CDR2 SQIVND (reference sequence). V dropped 7 bases and J dropped 2 bases, with 17 bases sitting between them. CDR3 length equals 15 residues. For the CDR3, the DNA is TGTGCCAGTAAAATAAAGGCAGATACAAACTATGGCTACACCTTC. Protein sequence: CASKIKADTNYGYTF.

At least ten counts were recorded for this clonotype. The CDR3 DNA reads TGTGCCAGCAGTGAAGAGGGCGGGGGCCCGGGGTGGGAGCAGTACTTC. The encoded protein is CASSEEGGGPGWEQYF. V gene TRBV2 combines with J gene TRBJ2-7, with D possibly TRBD2 on 7 matching bases. There are 16 residues in the CDR3. Germline values: CDR1 SNHLY, CDR2 FYNNEI. V was clipped by 1 base and J by 7 bases, with 20 bases between them.

This clonotype was counted at least ten times. V and J are TRBV12-3 or TRBV12-4 and TRBJ1-5; 9 bases fit TRBD1. V shed 5 bases, J shed 7 bases, and the junction held 9 bases outside the gene matches. The CDR3 has 15 amino acids. In nucleotides, the CDR3 is TGTGCCAGCAGTATGGGACAGGGAATTTGGCAGCCCCAGCATTTT. Its protein is CASSMGQGIWQPQHF.

This clonotype came up many times. V and J are TRBV12-5 and TRBJ1-5; D is possibly TRBD1 (6 bases). Germline V gene lookup returns CDR1 LGHNT and CDR2 FRNRAP. The length of the CDR3 is 16 residues. The V gene lost 1 base and the J gene lost 1 base, with 11 bases spanning the gap. CDR3 protein: CASGLGGGWSNQPQHF. CDR3 bases: TGTGCTAGTGGTTTGGGGGGGGGCTGGAGCAATCAGCCCCAGCATTTT.

This clonotype turned up a few times. The chain couples TRBV28 to TRBJ2-2; the match to TRBD1 covers 7 bases. The germline gives CDR1 MDHEN, CDR2 SYDVKM. The junction had 6 bases not matched to a gene; V was cut back by 5 bases and J by 3 bases. The CDR3 spans 15 residues. For the CDR3, the DNA is TGTGCCAGCAGTCTACAGGGGACCTACACCGGGGAGCTGTTTTTT. Protein sequence: CASSLQGTYTGELFF.

This clonotype was found many times. This chain links TRBV11-2 with TRBJ1-2, with D unresolved. The CDR3 consists of 13 residues. The germline gives CDR1 SGHAT, CDR2 FQNNGV. V was trimmed by 1 base and J by 5 bases, leaving 8 bases between them. The CDR3 loop is CASSLGELYGYTF. In DNA form, the CDR3 reads TGTGCCAGCAGCTTAGGGGAGTTGTATGGCTACACCTTC.

This clonotype was counted ten times or more. The chain links TRBV28 to TRBJ2-7; D is unresolved. Germline CDR1 MDHEN, CDR2 SYDVKM. The CDR3 runs to 15 residues. Between the trimmed V and J ends, which lost 6 bases and 0 bases, there was a span of 15 bases. CDR3 DNA: TGTGCCAGCAGCAGGCAGTTGGGTTACTCCTACGAGCAGTACTTC. It codes for CASSRQLGYSYEQYF.

This clonotype came up many times. The V gene is TRBV12-3 or TRBV12-4, the J gene TRBJ2-7; unclear D gene. CDR3 length equals 16 residues. The ends were cut back, 6 bases at V and 0 bases at J, with 18 bases in the middle. This CDR3 is CASSSPKDANSYEQYF. The CDR3 region has the DNA TGTGCCAGCAGCTCACCCAAGGACGCTAACTCCTACGAGCAGTACTTC.

The table lists this clonotype with many counts. V gene TRBV6-5 combines with J gene TRBJ1-1, with a tentative D call TRBD1 (5 bases). Germline loops: CDR1 MNHEY, CDR2 SVGAGI. The CDR3 totals 15 residues. V was clipped by 2 bases and J by 3 bases, with 13 bases between them. CDR3 in DNA: TGTGCCAGCAGTTACGGCACGGGGGTAGACACTGAAGCTTTCTTT. Translating it yields CASSYGTGVDTEAFF.

This clonotype has only a few counts. This chain links TRBV30 with TRBJ2-5; D is undetermined. This CDR3 contains 11 residues. V gave up 5 bases and J gave up 6 bases, with 10 bases separating them. Germline V gene lookup returns CDR1 GTSNPN and CDR2 SVGIG (reference sequence). CDR3 in DNA: TGTGCCTGGTCGCCCAGTCAGACCCAGTACTTC. Translation gives CAWSPSQTQYF.

The chain has TRBV2 and TRBJ2-2; 11 nucleotides agree with TRBD2. V shed 2 bases, J shed 6 bases, and the junction held 5 bases outside the gene matches. This CDR3 contains 16 residues. CDR1 is SNHLY and CDR2 is FYNNEI in the germline V gene. CDR3 residues: CASSELGLAVAGELFF. The CDR3 nucleotides are TGTGCCAGCAGTGAATTGGGACTAGCGGTTGCCGGGGAGCTGTTTTTT. The whole variable domain, filled in from reference TRBV2 and TRBJ2-2, reads EPEVTQTPSHQVTQMGQEVILRCVPISNHLYFYWYRQILGQKVEFLVSFYNNEISEKSEIFDDQFSVERPDGSNFTLKIRSTKLEDSAMYFCASSELGLAVAGELFFGEGSRLTVL.

This chain joins TRBV20-1 and TRBJ2-7; perhaps TRBD2 as D (6 bases). Germline V gene sequence: CDR1 DFQATT, CDR2 SNEGSKA (reference sequence). The V and J ends lost 3 bases and 4 bases respectively, with 10 bases between them. There are 12 residues in the CDR3. CDR3 DNA sequence: TGCAGTGCTAGCGGGAGCGGGTACGAGCAGTACTTC. Protein sequence: CSASGSGYEQYF.

The sample holds many counts of this clonotype. The chain recombines TRBV7-2 with TRBJ2-7, with no clear D. There are 14 residues in the CDR3. Germline V lookup: CDR1 SGHTA, CDR2 FQGNSA. Trimming removed 5 bases from V and 3 bases from J, with 14 bases in between. The CDR3 protein is CASSRRVLGYEQYF. CDR3 nucleotides: TGTGCCAGCAGCCGCCGGGTCCTCGGCTACGAGCAGTACTTC.

This clonotype was counted ten times or more. The chain couples TRBV28 to TRBJ1-5; no clear D. The germline V gene encodes CDR1 MDHEN and CDR2 SYDVKM. The CDR3 runs to 15 residues. Trimming took 3 bases from V and 0 from J, leaving 9 bases between them. The CDR3 coding sequence is TGTGCCAGCAGTTTCGAGACGGATAGCAATCAGCCCCAGCATTTT. It translates to CASSFETDSNQPQHF.

This clonotype was counted at least ten times. V is TRBV28 and J is TRBJ2-7; 15 positions agree with TRBD2. Germline lookup yields CDR1 MDHEN and CDR2 SYDVKM. The CDR3 spans 17 residues. The V and J ends lost 5 bases and 1 base, in that order; junction bases with no gene match: 6. CDR3 DNA sequence: TGTGCCAGCAGTGCACCGGGACTAGCGGGGGGATCCTACGAGCAGTACTTC. Amino acids: CASSAPGLAGGSYEQYF.

Details on this clonotype: The junction departs from germline at one end; a sequencing error may be responsible. The V and J genes are TRBV3-1 and TRBJ1-1, with unresolved D. Germline V gives CDR1 LGHDT, CDR2 YNNKEL (reference sequence). This CDR3 comprises 16 residues. CDR3 sequence reads: CASSQPSDRLNTEAGF. The DNA for the CDR3 is TGTGCCAGCAGCCAACCCTCCGACCGCCTGAACACTGAAGCTGGCTTT.